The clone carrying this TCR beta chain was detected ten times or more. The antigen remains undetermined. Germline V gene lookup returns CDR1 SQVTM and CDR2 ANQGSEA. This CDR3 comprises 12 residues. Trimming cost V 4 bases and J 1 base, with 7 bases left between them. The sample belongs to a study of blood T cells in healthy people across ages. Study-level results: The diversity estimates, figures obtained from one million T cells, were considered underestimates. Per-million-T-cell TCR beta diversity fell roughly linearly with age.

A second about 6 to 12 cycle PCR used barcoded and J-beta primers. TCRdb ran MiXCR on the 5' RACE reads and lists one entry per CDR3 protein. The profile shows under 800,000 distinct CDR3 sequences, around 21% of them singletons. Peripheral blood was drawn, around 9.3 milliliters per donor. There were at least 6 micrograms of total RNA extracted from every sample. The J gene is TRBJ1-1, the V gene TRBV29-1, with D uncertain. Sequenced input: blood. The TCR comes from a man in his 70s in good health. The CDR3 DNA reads TGCAGCGTTGGGGGTGGGAACACTGAAGCTTTCTTT. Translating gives CSVGGGNTEAFF. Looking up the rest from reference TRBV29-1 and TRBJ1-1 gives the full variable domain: SAVISQKPSRDICQRGTSLTIQCQVDSQVTMMFWYRQQPGQSLTLIATANQGSEATYESGFVIDKFPISRPNLTFSTLTVSNMSPEDSSIYLCSVGGGNTEAFFGQGTRLTVV.